The rows below give T cell receptor beta chains drawn from one sample of a study of T cells in Graves' hyperthyroidism and ophthalmopathy. TCRdb re-called the multiplex PCR reads through MiXCR, storing one row per CDR3 protein. The sample holds about 570,000 distinct CDR3 sequences, more than 45% seen once. The specimen sequenced was peripheral blood or thyroid tissue (not recorded which). The receptors were sampled from an adult woman with Graves' disease, either hyperthyroidism or ophthalmopathy (not recorded which). The conserved cysteine and the conserved F or W are not part of the CDR3 here. The D gene is left open where the match is weak.

v_call	j_call	d_call	cdr3_aa
TRBV15	TRBJ2-7	-	ATSRSASSYEQY
TRBV5-1	TRBJ2-6	-	ASSLAGDSGANVLT
TRBV9	TRBJ1-2	TRBD1	ASSVSQGADYGYT
TRBV4-1	TRBJ2-5	-	ASSRTGTPVDQETQY
TRBV18	TRBJ2-7	-	ASSPGDSQIYEQY
TRBV10-3	TRBJ2-5	-	AISERELSETQY
TRBV6-2/TRBV6-3	TRBJ1-1	-	AREPSGTTEAF
TRBV25-1	TRBJ1-6	-	ASSHSGLLGSYNSPLH
TRBV10-3	TRBJ2-7	TRBD2	AISELLTSGTSYEQY
TRBV12-3/TRBV12-4	TRBJ1-2	-	ASAPNRAYGYT
TRBV14	TRBJ1-5	TRBD1	ASSLALGQGNQPQH
TRBV20-1	TRBJ1-5	TRBD1	SVNGDRTQPQH
TRBV4-2	TRBJ1-2	-	ASSQPDTFRYT
TRBV11-2	TRBJ1-1	-	ASSFPGPTEAF
TRBV7-2	TRBJ2-7	-	ASSFYICSAPGLAYEQY
TRBV9	TRBJ1-3	-	ASSPVGRYSGNTIY
TRBV30	TRBJ2-2	-	AWSILRTGELF
TRBV20-1	TRBJ1-1	-	SARTPGGYTEAF
TRBV11-2	TRBJ2-7	TRBD1	ASSPFSGQTTYEQY
TRBV15	TRBJ1-2	TRBD1	ATSSQLPVRQGDYGYT
TRBV4-1	TRBJ1-2	TRBD1	ASSQFLIQGAVGYT
TRBV4-1	TRBJ1-5	-	ASSQRGSNQPQH
TRBV19	TRBJ1-6	TRBD1	ASSISGTGVNSPLH
TRBV20-1	TRBJ2-5	-	SAGVDGRLGTQY
TRBV29-1	TRBJ2-5	TRBD1	SVPETGETETQY
TRBV7-3	TRBJ2-5	-	ASSLTGSTGETQY
TRBV25-1	TRBJ1-4	-	ASSPSSVTPTFATNEKLF
TRBV5-8	TRBJ1-6	-	ASSLGQTLH
TRBV29-1	TRBJ2-5	-	SVESLWVAETQY
TRBV27	TRBJ1-6	-	ASIGGSRNSPLH
TRBV29-1	TRBJ1-2	TRBD1	SVGDRTVFGYT
TRBV20-1	TRBJ2-5	-	SALGLRETQY
TRBV6-6	TRBJ2-7	TRBD1	ASSLGGTGTYEQY
TRBV29-1	TRBJ1-2	-	SVQGHGYT
TRBV11-2	TRBJ2-2	TRBD1	ASSTEGKGAAGELF
TRBV29-1	TRBJ1-1	-	SVTWGAF
TRBV29-1	TRBJ2-7	TRBD2	SVEEAGGYYEQY
TRBV28	TRBJ1-1	-	ASSLRGSTEAS
TRBV7-8	TRBJ2-1	TRBD2	ATSRMLAGINEQF
TRBV7-2	TRBJ2-1	-	ASSLRHSYNEQF
TRBV10-2	TRBJ2-1	-	ASSRDKINEQF
TRBV29-1	TRBJ2-5	-	SATKRGTGRETQY
TRBV11-3	TRBJ2-7	-	ASARGRENYEQY
TRBV25-1	TRBJ2-2	-	ASSAQGAIKVGELF
TRBV29-1	TRBJ2-5	-	SVGFAGEETQY
TRBV20-1	TRBJ2-7	-	SARPQGLYSYEQY
TRBV5-1	TRBJ2-5	TRBD2	ASSAGGTPQETQY
TRBV2	TRBJ1-5	-	ASSALAERQQPQH
TRBV2	TRBJ1-6	-	ATRGDNSYNSPLH
TRBV4-1	TRBJ2-7	TRBD1	ASSHFTGDHEQY
TRBV9	TRBJ2-1	TRBD2	ASSLTSGAYNEQF
TRBV2	TRBJ2-5	TRBD2	ASETSGEETQY
TRBV12-3/TRBV12-4	TRBJ1-1	-	ASSLTARTEAF
TRBV5-1	TRBJ2-5	-	ASSNSGKTGETQY
TRBV2	TRBJ1-2	-	ASSGDGYGYT
TRBV7-9	TRBJ2-5	-	ASSPRGWLGGTQY
TRBV6-4	TRBJ2-5	-	AISDSGRGQGETQY